These 9 T cell receptor beta chains were sequenced from one sample in a study of vaccination and CD4 T cells after COVID-19. The antigens these receptors bind are not known. Indicated treatment: roughly 10-day PBMC culture with coronavirus spike peptide pools or control peptides (ViraFEST assay). An Oncomine TCR Beta short-read assay was used to sequence the DNA from cultured CD4+ T cells. Via MiXCR, TCRdb re-called the PCR reads, giving one row per CDR3 protein. The table has 10,000 to 15,000 distinct CDR3 sequences, about 64% seen once. Sequencing was done on a sample of CD4+ T cells from blood, cultured in vitro. The receptor set was obtained from a human donor who had recovered from COVID-19.

The chain recombines TRBV6-4 with TRBJ2-5, with TRBD2 matching 7 bases. The CDR3 length is 15 residues. Germline-derived CDR1 and CDR2 are MRHNA and SNTAGT. V trimming: 6 bases; J trimming: 0 bases; junction bases outside the gene matches: 7. The CDR3 DNA is TGTGCCAGCAGCCTCCAGCGGGGAGACCAAGAGACCCAGTACTTC. Residues: CASSLQRGDQETQYF.

V and J are TRBV10-3 and TRBJ1-1, with D unclear. This CDR3 is built from 13 residues. CDR1 is ENHRY and CDR2 is SYGVKD in the germline V gene. V lost 5 bases and J 11 bases, leaving 18 bases between the germline ends. CDR3 coding DNA: TGTGCCATCAGTCAATCCAATGCCTTTTCTGCTTTCTTT. It codes for CAISQSNAFSAFF.

The gene calls are TRBV24-1 and TRBJ2-5; tentative D call: TRBD2 (7 bases). Trimming stripped 4 bases from V and 5 bases from J, with 13 bases between. The length of the CDR3 is 14 residues. Looked up from germline, CDR1 is KGHDR and CDR2 is SFDVKD. The CDR3 sequence is CATSDPRGGETQYF. The CDR3 DNA reads TGTGCCACCAGTGACCCCAGGGGAGGGGAGACCCAGTACTTC.

The CDR3 DNA reads as TGTGCCAGCAGCTTGCGAGGAGAACTGTTTTTT. This translates into CASSLRGELFF. The chain joins TRBV5-6 to TRBJ1-4, with D uncertain. V was shortened by 1 base and J by 12 bases, with 7 bases between the two germline ends. Germline V gene data show CDR1 as SGHDT and CDR2 as YYEEEE. This CDR3 region has 11 residues.

This chain uses TRBV20-1 with TRBJ2-7; TRBD2 matches at 8 bases. The CDR3 has 14 residues. The trim removed 3 bases at V and 9 bases at J, leaving 13 bases unmatched. CDR1 and CDR2 (germline): DFQATT, SNEGSKA (reference sequence). The DNA for the CDR3 is TGCAGTGCTAGGGAAGCGGGAGACTTGTTCCTGCAGTACTTC. Translation gives CSAREAGDLFLQYF.

This clonotype was observed a single time. This chain connects TRBV15 to TRBJ2-3, with TRBD1 matching 10 bases. J was trimmed by 2 bases and V by 5 bases; bases with no gene match: 4. CDR3 length: 15 residues. Germline CDR1 is LNHNV and CDR2 is YYDKDF (reference sequence). In nucleotides, the CDR3 is TGTGCCACCAGCCTCGGGACAGGGGTCACAGATACGCAGTATTTT. Amino acid sequence: CATSLGTGVTDTQYF.

CDR3 loop: CSASGRAGDYEQYF. CDR3 nucleotides: TGCAGTGCTAGCGGACGGGCAGGCGACTACGAGCAGTACTTC. V and J are TRBV20-1 and TRBJ2-7; D not resolved. The ends were cut back, 3 bases at V and 3 bases at J, with 15 bases in the middle. Looked up from germline, CDR1 is DFQATT and CDR2 is SNEGSKA (reference sequence). The CDR3 runs to 14 residues.

This chain's CDR3 is CASSEAGIGYTF. For the CDR3, the DNA is TGTGCCAGCAGTGAGGCCGGGATAGGCTACACCTTC. The rearrangement uses TRBV6-1 and TRBJ1-2, with unresolved D. Germline V gene sequence: CDR1 MNHNS, CDR2 SASEGT. V lost 3 bases to trimming and J lost 8 bases, with 10 bases between them. The CDR3 spans 12 residues.

This sequence joins TRBV6-2 or TRBV6-3 and TRBJ2-3; a weak D match, TRBD2 (6 bases). Germline V gene data show CDR1 as MNHEY and CDR2 as SVGEGT. V dropped 7 bases and J dropped 4 bases, with 15 bases sitting between them. The CDR3 consists of 14 residues. This CDR3 is CASMSGVTADTQYF. The CDR3 coding sequence is TGTGCCAGCATGTCGGGAGTGACGGCAGATACGCAGTATTTT.